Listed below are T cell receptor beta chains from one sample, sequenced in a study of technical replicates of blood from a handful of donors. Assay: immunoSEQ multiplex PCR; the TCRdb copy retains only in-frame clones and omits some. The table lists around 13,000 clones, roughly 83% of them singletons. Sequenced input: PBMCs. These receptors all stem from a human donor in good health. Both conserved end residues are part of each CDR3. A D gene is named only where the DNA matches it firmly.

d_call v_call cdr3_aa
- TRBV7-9 CASSSNSGTSTDTQYF
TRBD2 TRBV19 CASRSGRGHNEQFF
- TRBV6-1 CASTQQGVANYGYTF
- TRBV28 CASSPRVINEQYF
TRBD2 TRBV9 CASSARSGTNPTDTQYF
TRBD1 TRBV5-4 CASSLAWDRETQYF
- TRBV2 CASSEQGPGELFF
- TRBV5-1 CASSDGTDTSTDTQYF
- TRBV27 CASSWGRGYGYTF
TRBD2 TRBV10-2 CASRHLAGGNNEQFF
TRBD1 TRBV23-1 CASSQSGQGAYEQYF
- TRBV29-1 CSGLHRDEQYF
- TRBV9 CASSVDRNYGYTF
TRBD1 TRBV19 CASSIRTGEKLFF
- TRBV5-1 CASFDRTNTGELFF
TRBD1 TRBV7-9 CASSDRDSYNEQFF
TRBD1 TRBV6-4 CASRGQGAYEQYF
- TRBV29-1 CSDTTGGAGTEAFF
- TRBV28 CASSSEGSTYEQYF
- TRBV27 CASSPSSAGSSYEQYF
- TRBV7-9 CAITGRVLAKNIQYF
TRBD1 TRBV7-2 CASSLVLLRGSPGNTIYF
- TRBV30 CAWWTALGGTEAFF